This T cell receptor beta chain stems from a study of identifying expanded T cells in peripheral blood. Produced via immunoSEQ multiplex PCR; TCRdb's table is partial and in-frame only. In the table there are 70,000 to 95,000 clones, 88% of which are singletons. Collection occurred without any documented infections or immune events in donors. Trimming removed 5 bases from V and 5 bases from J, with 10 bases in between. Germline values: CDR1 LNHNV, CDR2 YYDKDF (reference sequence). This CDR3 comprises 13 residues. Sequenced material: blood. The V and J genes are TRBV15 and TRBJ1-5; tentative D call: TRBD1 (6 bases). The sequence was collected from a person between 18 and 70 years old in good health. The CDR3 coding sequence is TGTGCCACCAGCGGACAGACAGATCAGCCCCAGCATTTT. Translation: CATSGQTDQPQHF.